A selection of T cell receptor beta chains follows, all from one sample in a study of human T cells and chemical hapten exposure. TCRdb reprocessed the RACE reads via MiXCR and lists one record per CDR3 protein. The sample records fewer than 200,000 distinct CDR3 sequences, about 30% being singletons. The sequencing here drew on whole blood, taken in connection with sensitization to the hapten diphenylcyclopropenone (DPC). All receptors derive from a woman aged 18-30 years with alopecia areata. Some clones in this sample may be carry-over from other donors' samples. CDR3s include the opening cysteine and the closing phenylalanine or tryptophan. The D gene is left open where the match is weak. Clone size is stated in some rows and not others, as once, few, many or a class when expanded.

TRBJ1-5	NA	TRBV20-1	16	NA	CSARDETGAVRQPQHF	TGCAGTGCTAGAGATGAGACGGGGGCCGTTCGACAGCCCCAGCATTTT
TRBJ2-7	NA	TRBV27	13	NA	CASSRYRPYEQYF	TGTGCCAGCAGCCGCTACCGCCCCTACGAGCAGTACTTC
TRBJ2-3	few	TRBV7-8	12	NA	CASSPILNTQYF	TGTGCCAGCAGCCCCATTTTGAATACGCAGTATTTT
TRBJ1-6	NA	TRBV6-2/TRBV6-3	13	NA	CASKGSYNSPLHF	TGTGCCAGCAAAGGCTCCTATAATTCACCCCTCCACTTT
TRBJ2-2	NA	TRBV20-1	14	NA	CSARDRKYTGELFF	TGCAGTGCTAGAGATCGGAAGTACACCGGGGAGCTGTTTTTT
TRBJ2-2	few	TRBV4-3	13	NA	CASSQLMTGELFF	TGCGCCAGCAGCCAGCTTATGACCGGGGAGCTGTTTTTT
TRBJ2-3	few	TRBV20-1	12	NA	CSAREPPHGVYF	TGCAGTGCTAGAGAACCGCCCCATGGGGTGTATTTT
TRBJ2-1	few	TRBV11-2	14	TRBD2	CASSSSGSLNEQFF	TGTGCCAGCAGCTCTAGCGGGAGTCTCAATGAGCAGTTCTTC
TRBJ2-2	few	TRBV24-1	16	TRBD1	CATSDRGQGLAGELFF	TGTGCCACCAGTGACCGCGGACAGGGGCTAGCGGGGGAGCTGTTTTTT
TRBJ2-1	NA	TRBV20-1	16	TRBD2	CSARDSSGRAYNEQFF	TGCAGTGCTAGAGATTCTAGCGGGAGGGCCTACAATGAGCAGTTCTTC
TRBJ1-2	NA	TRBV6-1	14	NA	CASSEAVRNYGYTF	TGTGCCAGCAGTGAAGCGGTCAGGAACTATGGCTACACCTTC
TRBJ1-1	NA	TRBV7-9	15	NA	CASSSPEKVNTEAFF	TGTGCCAGCAGCTCGCCTGAGAAGGTGAACACTGAAGCTTTCTTT
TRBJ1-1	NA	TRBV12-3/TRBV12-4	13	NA	CASSFGGNTEAFF	TGTGCCAGCAGTTTTGGCGGGAACACTGAAGCTTTCTTT
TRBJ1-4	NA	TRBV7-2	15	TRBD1	CASRARTGKDEKLFF	TGTGCCAGCAGGGCTCGGACAGGGAAAGATGAAAAACTGTTTTTT
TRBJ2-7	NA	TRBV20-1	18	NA	CSASVGLSSPPYQYEQYF	TGCAGTGCTAGCGTCGGACTTAGCTCCCCTCCTTACCAATACGAGCAGTACTTC
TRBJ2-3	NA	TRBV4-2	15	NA	CASSQEGRGADTQYF	TGTGCCAGCAGCCAAGAAGGCAGGGGTGCAGATACGCAGTATTTT
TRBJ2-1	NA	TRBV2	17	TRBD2	CASSDPNLAGGRNEQFF	TGTGCCAGCAGTGACCCGAACCTAGCGGGGGGGCGCAATGAGCAGTTCTTC
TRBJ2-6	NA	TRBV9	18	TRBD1	CASSPRTGGPGGANVLTF	TGTGCCAGCAGCCCACGGACAGGGGGACCGGGTGGGGCCAACGTCCTGACTTTC
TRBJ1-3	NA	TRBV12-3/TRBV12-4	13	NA	CASSQRLGNTIYF	TGTGCCAGCAGCCAGAGACTCGGAAACACCATATATTTT
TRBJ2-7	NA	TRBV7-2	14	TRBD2	CASSSSGGAYEQYF	TGTGCCAGCAGCTCTAGCGGGGGGGCCTACGAGCAGTACTTC
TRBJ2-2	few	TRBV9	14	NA	CASSVGPDTGELFF	TGTGCCAGCAGCGTAGGTCCGGACACCGGGGAGCTGTTTTTT
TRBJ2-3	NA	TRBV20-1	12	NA	CSAEDYTDTQYF	TGCAGTGCCGAGGACTACACAGATACGCAGTATTTT
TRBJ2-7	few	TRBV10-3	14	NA	CAISESTTAYEQYF	TGTGCCATCAGTGAGTCGACGACAGCCTACGAGCAGTACTTC
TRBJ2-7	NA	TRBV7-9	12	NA	CASSSTYYEQYF	TGTGCCAGCAGTTCTACATACTACGAGCAGTACTTC
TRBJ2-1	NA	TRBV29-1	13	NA	CSVVENKKNEQFF	TGCAGCGTTGTTGAAAACAAGAAGAATGAGCAGTTCTTC
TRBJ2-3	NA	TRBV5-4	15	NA	CASSLTPLGSDTQYF	TGTGCCAGCAGCTTAACCCCCCTAGGGTCAGATACGCAGTATTTT
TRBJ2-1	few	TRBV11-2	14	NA	CASSLDGTVLEQFF	TGTGCCAGCAGCTTAGATGGCACAGTCCTTGAGCAGTTCTTC
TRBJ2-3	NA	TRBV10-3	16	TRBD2	CAISELREEMADTQYF	TGTGCCATCAGTGAGTTGCGGGAGGAGATGGCAGATACGCAGTATTTT
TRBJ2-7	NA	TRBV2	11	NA	CATMREYEQYF	TGTGCCACTATGAGGGAATACGAGCAGTACTTC
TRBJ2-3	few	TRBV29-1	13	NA	CSVEEGRGDTQYF	TGCAGCGTTGAAGAAGGGCGGGGTGATACGCAGTATTTT
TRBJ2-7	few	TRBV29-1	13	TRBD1	CSVLKGARGEQYF	TGCAGCGTTCTTAAGGGGGCGCGTGGCGAGCAGTACTTC
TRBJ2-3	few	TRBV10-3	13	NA	CAISARPEDTQYF	TGTGCCATCAGTGCCCGCCCGGAGGATACGCAGTATTTT
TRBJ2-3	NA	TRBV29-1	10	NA	CSGRSDTQYF	TGCAGCGGCCGATCAGATACGCAGTATTTT
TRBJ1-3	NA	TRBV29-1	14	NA	CSVGGRGSGNTIYF	TGCAGCGTTGGGGGTCGAGGCTCGGGAAACACCATATATTTT
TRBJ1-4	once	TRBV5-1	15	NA	CASSLGVSGIEKLFF	TGCGCCAGCAGCTTGGGGGTCTCAGGGATTGAAAAACTGTTTTTT
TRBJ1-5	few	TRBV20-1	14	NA	CSARDRQGNQPQHF	TGCAGTGCTAGAGATAGGCAGGGGAATCAGCCCCAGCATTTT
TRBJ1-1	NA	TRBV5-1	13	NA	CASSPTRSTEAFF	TGCGCCAGCAGCCCCACTAGGAGCACTGAAGCTTTCTTT
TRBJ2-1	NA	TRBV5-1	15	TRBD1	CASSSEGAVINEQFF	TGCGCCAGCAGCTCCGAGGGGGCGGTAATCAATGAGCAGTTCTTC
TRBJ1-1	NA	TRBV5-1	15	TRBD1	CASSLAAGGMTEAFF	TGCGCCAGCAGCTTGGCTGCAGGGGGCATGACTGAAGCTTTCTTT
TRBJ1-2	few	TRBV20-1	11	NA	CSARVGFGYTF	TGCAGTGCTAGGGTCGGGTTTGGCTACACCTTC
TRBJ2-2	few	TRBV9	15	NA	CASSPDPTNTGELFF	TGTGCCAGCAGCCCCGACCCCACGAACACCGGGGAGCTGTTTTTT
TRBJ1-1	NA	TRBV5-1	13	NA	CASSLDLPTEAFF	TGCGCCAGCAGCTTGGATCTTCCTACTGAAGCTTTCTTT
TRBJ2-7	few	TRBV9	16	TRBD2	CASSVNPLAGDYEQYF	TGTGCCAGCAGCGTAAACCCACTAGCGGGGGACTACGAGCAGTACTTC
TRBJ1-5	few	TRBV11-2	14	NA	CASSLNGGNQPQHF	TGTGCCAGCAGCTTAAATGGGGGGAATCAGCCCCAGCATTTT
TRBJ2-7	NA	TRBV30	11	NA	CAWKGAYEQYF	TGTGCCTGGAAGGGAGCCTACGAGCAGTACTTC
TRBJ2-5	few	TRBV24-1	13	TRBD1	CATKKTGWETQYF	TGTGCCACCAAGAAGACAGGGTGGGAGACCCAGTACTTC
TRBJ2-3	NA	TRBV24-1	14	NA	CATSDPPWSDTQYF	TGTGCCACCAGTGATCCCCCTTGGTCAGATACGCAGTATTTT
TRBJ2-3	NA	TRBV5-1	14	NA	CASSRIIRPDTQYF	TGCGCCAGCAGCAGAATAATACGACCAGATACGCAGTATTTT
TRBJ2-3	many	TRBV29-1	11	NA	CSGHRTDTQYF	TGCAGCGGGCACCGCACAGATACGCAGTATTTT
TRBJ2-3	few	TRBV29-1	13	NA	CSVVEGSTDTQYF	TGCAGCGTTGTGGAGGGGAGCACAGATACGCAGTATTTT
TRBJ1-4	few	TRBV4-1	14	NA	CASSQVRFNEKLFF	TGCGCCAGCAGCCAGGTTAGGTTTAACGAAAAACTGTTTTTT
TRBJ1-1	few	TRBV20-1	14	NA	CSARSGGVNTEAFF	TGCAGTGCCCGGTCGGGGGGCGTGAACACTGAAGCTTTCTTT
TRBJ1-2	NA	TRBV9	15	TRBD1	CASSPRQGLPYGYTF	TGTGCCAGCAGCCCACGACAGGGGCTACCCTATGGCTACACCTTC
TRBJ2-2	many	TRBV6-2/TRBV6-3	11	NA	CASSYVRELFF	TGTGCCAGCAGTTACGTGAGGGAGCTGTTTTTT